The 25 T cell receptor beta chains listed next were all sequenced from one sample in a study of STAT5B mutations in CD4+ large granular lymphocyte leukemia (dated by TCRdb to 2022 to 2024). The library was made by the immunoSEQ multiplex PCR assay. TCRdb retrieved this table from immuneACCESS and kept in-frame rearrangements only. Not all clones are present; in checked studies, unresolved V genes account for under half, and no reason is known for the remainder. The sample includes 40,000 to 55,000 clones, with 84% observed a single time. The ten largest clones add up to less than 0.4% of the sample. Sample: CD4+ T cells from blood buffy coats. The receptors come from a human donor in good health.

The chain uses TRBV10-3 and TRBJ2-1; 9 bases line up with TRBD2. Germline lookup yields CDR1 ENHRY and CDR2 SYGVKD. This CDR3 is 15 amino acids long. The ends lost 6 bases at V and 8 bases at J; junction bases unmatched: 11. This CDR3 reads CAIRPLAGAGDEQFF. The DNA for the CDR3 is TGTGCCATCAGACCACTAGCGGGCGCAGGTGATGAGCAGTTCTTC.

This chain uses TRBV11-1 with TRBJ2-3; D is ambiguous. The germline CDR1 and CDR2 sequences are SGHAT and FQDESV (reference sequence). V lost 2 bases and J 1 base, leaving 7 bases between the germline ends. The CDR3 length is 14 residues. CDR3 in DNA: TGTGCCAGCAGCTTATATCGTGGCACAGATACGCAGTATTTT. This sequence encodes CASSLYRGTDTQYF.

This clone was recorded a few times. The gene calls are TRBV18 and TRBJ1-6, with 8 bases aligning to TRBD1. V dropped 2 bases and J dropped 6; count of bases not matched to a gene: 3. The CDR3 runs 15 residues. CDR1 KGHSH and CDR2 LQKENI come from the germline V gene. CDR3 nucleotides: TGTGCCAGCTCACCAGAGGACAGGGCTAATTCACCCCTCCACTTT. This translates into CASSPEDRANSPLHF.

The J gene is TRBJ1-1, the V gene TRBV30; D gene unclear. Germline CDR1 is GTSNPN and CDR2 is SVGIG (reference sequence). This CDR3 is built from 15 residues. The V and J ends lost 4 bases and 2 bases respectively, with 17 bases between them. This CDR3 is CAWTRNGGSNTEAFF. DNA of the CDR3: TGTGCCTGGACCCGTAACGGCGGGAGCAACACTGAAGCTTTCTTT.

This clone showed up just a few times. The genes are TRBV9 and TRBJ2-1; 9 nucleotides align to TRBD2. The length of the CDR3 is 15 residues. Germline lookup yields CDR1 SGDLS and CDR2 YYNGEE. V was pared by 2 bases and J by 0 bases, with 0 bases of the junction left unmatched. CDR3 loop: CASSVSGSSYNEQFF. Here the CDR3 DNA reads TGTGCCAGCAGCGTTAGCGGGAGCTCCTACAATGAGCAGTTCTTC.

The chain is built from TRBV2 and TRBJ2-3, with 7 bases matching TRBD1. This CDR3 has 15 amino acids. J was trimmed by 2 bases and V by 5 bases; bases with no gene match: 7. Germline assignment: CDR1 SNHLY and CDR2 FYNNEI. CDR3 nucleotides: TGTGCCAGCAGTTTACAGGGGACCCCCACAGATACGCAGTATTTT. It codes for CASSLQGTPTDTQYF.

The gene calls are TRBV27 and TRBJ1-1, with D unresolved. The CDR3 runs to 13 residues. V shed 5 bases and J shed 5 bases, with 12 bases lying between them. Germline V gene lookup returns CDR1 MNHEY and CDR2 SMNVEV (reference sequence). The CDR3, as DNA: TGTGCCAGCAGTCGCCCGGATGGGACTGAAGCTTTCTTT. It is translated as CASSRPDGTEAFF.

This clone was detected a few times. V is TRBV7-2 and J is TRBJ1-3; TRBD1 might be the D (5 bases). Germline CDR1 and CDR2: SGHTA and FQGNSA. The CDR3 sequence is 15 residues long. The ends were cut back, 1 base at V and 4 bases at J, with 11 bases in the middle. The chain's CDR3 is CASSLVGQRGNTIYF. The CDR3 coding sequence is TGTGCCAGCAGCTTAGTGGGGCAGCGGGGAAACACCATATATTTT.

The chain recombines TRBV7-2 with TRBJ2-7; tentatively, D is TRBD2 (5 bases). Deletions cut 3 bases from V and 2 bases from J, with 11 bases between. In germline, CDR1 is SGHTA, CDR2 FQGNSA. This CDR3 has 14 residues. The CDR3 DNA reads TGTGCCAGCAGCTTGGGCGGGCTGGCCTACGAGCAGTACTTC. Translation: CASSLGGLAYEQYF. Based on the CDR3 plus reference TRBV7-2 and TRBJ2-7, the full variable domain is GAGVSQSPSNKVTEKGKDVELRCDPISGHTALYWYRQSLGQGLEFLIYFQGNSAPDKSGLPSDRFSAERTGGSVSTLTIQRTQQEDSAVYLCASSLGGLAYEQYFGPGTRLTVT.

The gene calls are TRBV27 and TRBJ2-7; 7 bases agree with TRBD1. With 5 bases clipped from V and 7 bases from J, the junction kept 17 bases outside the gene matches. Germline loops: CDR1 MNHEY, CDR2 SMNVEV (reference sequence). CDR3 length equals 16 residues. The CDR3 DNA is TGTGCCAGCAGTCCCAACAGGGGAGTATTGCTACAGGAGCAGTACTTC. Protein sequence: CASSPNRGVLLQEQYF.

This rearrangement joins TRBV5-1 to TRBJ2-5, with D uncertain. Per germline, CDR1 SGHRS and CDR2 YFSETQ. Trimming took off 0 bases at V and 1 base at J, with 7 bases between the two ends. The CDR3 is made up of 14 amino acids. Here the CDR3 reads CASSLGRTQETQYF. In nucleotides, the CDR3 is TGCGCCAGCAGCTTGGGTCGGACCCAAGAGACCCAGTACTTC.

J is TRBJ2-7 and V is TRBV11-3; 11 nucleotides align to TRBD2. Germline CDR1 is SGHNT and CDR2 is YENEEA. CDR3 length: 18 amino acids. V dropped 0 bases and J dropped 2; count of bases not matched to a gene: 9. DNA for the CDR3: TGTGCCAGCAGCTTAGATACGTTAGGACTAGCGGGCACCTACGAGCAGTACTTC. Translation: CASSLDTLGLAGTYEQYF.

The chain joins TRBV19 to TRBJ1-1, with 9 bases matching TRBD1. This CDR3 is built from 14 residues. Germline V gives CDR1 LNHDA, CDR2 SQIVND (reference sequence). V was clipped by 6 bases and J by 1 base; unmatched bases: 3. The DNA for the CDR3 is TGTGCCAGTAGGCCGGGACAGGGGAACACTGAAGCTTTCTTT. Its protein product is CASRPGQGNTEAFF.

This chain connects TRBV28 to TRBJ1-2, with 9 nucleotides matching TRBD1. V lost 5 bases and J lost 5; bases outside the gene matches: 18. Looked up from germline, CDR1 is MDHEN and CDR2 is SYDVKM. The CDR3 extends over 18 amino acids. The CDR3 DNA sequence: TGTGCCAGCAGTCCCTATACGGGACAGGGCCAGGTAAGTTATGGCTACACCTTC. Protein sequence: CASSPYTGQGQVSYGYTF.

The chain combines TRBV14 with TRBJ1-2; 10 nucleotides line up with TRBD1. The CDR3 spans 13 residues. The germline gives CDR1 SGHDN, CDR2 FVKESK. V shed 6 bases and J 3 bases; nucleotides not matched to a gene: 1. The CDR3 DNA reads TGTGCCAGCAGGGGACAGGGGCACTATGGCTACACCTTC. The encoded protein is CASRGQGHYGYTF.

Turning to this clone: Distinct nucleotide sequences in the sample also encode this CDR3. The rearrangement links TRBV30 to TRBJ2-1, with TRBD2 matching 15 bases. Trimming at V came to 8 bases and at J to 7 bases, leaving 6 bases not matched to a gene. The CDR3 is 14 amino acids. From germline, CDR1 is GTSNPN and CDR2 SVGIG (reference sequence). CDR3 protein: CATGTSGRLNEQFF. CDR3 coding DNA: TGTGCCACAGGGACTAGCGGGAGGTTAAATGAGCAGTTCTTC.

The rearrangement joins TRBV12-5 to TRBJ1-1; D is unclear. The V gene's germline CDR1 is LGHNT and CDR2 FRNRAP. Between the trimmed V and J ends, which lost 0 bases and 6 bases, there was a span of 14 bases. The CDR3 length is 15 residues. CDR3 protein: CASGLVAVWSAEAFF. The CDR3 nucleotides are TGTGCTAGTGGTTTGGTAGCGGTATGGTCAGCTGAAGCTTTCTTT. The variable domain in full, with the rest retrieved from reference TRBV12-5 and TRBJ1-1, is DARVTQTPRHKVTEMGQEVTMRCQPILGHNTVFWYRQTMMQGLELLAYFRNRAPLDDSGMPKDRFSAEMPDATLATLKIQPSEPRDSAVYFCASGLVAVWSAEAFFGQGTRLTVV.

J is TRBJ2-5 and V is TRBV27; unclear D gene. The CDR3 loop spans 15 amino acids. V lost 0 bases to trimming and J lost 1 base, with 9 bases between them. The germline V gene encodes CDR1 MNHEY and CDR2 SMNVEV (reference sequence). CDR3 sequence (DNA): TGTGCCAGCAGTTTATCGGCCTCCCCCCAAGAGACCCAGTACTTC. Translating gives CASSLSASPQETQYF.

The rearrangement links TRBV9 to TRBJ1-5; D not resolved. V dropped 0 bases and J dropped 3 bases, with 4 bases sitting between them. CDR1 and CDR2 (germline): SGDLS, YYNGEE. The CDR3 has 13 amino acids. Here the CDR3 reads CASSVDFNQPQHF. Here the CDR3 DNA reads TGTGCCAGCAGCGTAGACTTCAATCAGCCCCAGCATTTT.

The chain links TRBV15 to TRBJ2-4, with a possible D match to TRBD1 (5 bases). CDR1 is LNHNV and CDR2 is YYDKDF in the germline V gene (reference sequence). Between the trimmed V and J ends, which lost 3 bases and 8 bases, there was a span of 11 bases. This CDR3 has 13 residues. The CDR3 nucleotides read TGTGCCACCAGCAGTCGGGCAGGGCACATTCAGTACTTC. Translation gives CATSSRAGHIQYF. The entire variable domain, with the rest obtained from reference TRBV15 and TRBJ2-4, is as follows: DAMVIQNPRYQVTQFGKPVTLSCSQTLNHNVMYWYQQKSSQAPKLLFHYYDKDFNNEADTPDNFQSRRPNTSFCFLDIRSPGLGDTAMYLCATSSRAGHIQYFGAGTRLSVL.

J is TRBJ2-1 and V is TRBV11-2, with 10 bases lining up with TRBD2. Germline CDR1 and CDR2: SGHAT and FQNNGV. Trimming at V came to 2 bases and at J to 8 bases, leaving 6 bases not matched to a gene. This CDR3 is 15 amino acids long. In DNA form, the CDR3 reads TGTGCCAGCAGCTTAAGGGTAGCGGGGGGTCATGAGCAGTTCTTC. This gives the protein CASSLRVAGGHEQFF.

The chain is built from TRBV19 and TRBJ2-1; 10 nucleotides agree with TRBD2. V lost 3 bases to trimming and J lost 10 bases; unmatched junction nucleotides: 6. Germline V gene data show CDR1 as LNHDA and CDR2 as SQIVND (reference sequence). The CDR3 loop spans 14 amino acids. The CDR3 bases are TGTGCCAGTAGTATTCGGCTAGCGGGGGCCGAGCAGTTCTTC. Translating gives CASSIRLAGAEQFF.

The chain couples TRBV11-2 to TRBJ2-1, with 7 bases fitting TRBD2. CDR3 length equals 15 residues. Germline assignment: CDR1 SGHAT and CDR2 FQNNGV. Trimming removed 1 base from V and 4 bases from J; junction bases left unmatched: 4. DNA for the CDR3: TGTGCCAGCAGCTTAGCGCCTAGCGGATACAATGAGCAGTTCTTC. Protein: CASSLAPSGYNEQFF.

This chain uses TRBV4-2 with TRBJ2-2; 12 bases map to TRBD2. Per the germline V gene, CDR1 is LGHNA and CDR2 is YNFKEQ. The CDR3 is 16 amino acids. The trim removed 2 bases at V and 6 bases at J, leaving 4 bases unmatched. The CDR3 bases are TGTGCCAGCAGCCAACTGACTAGCGGGGGATCCGGGGAGCTGTTTTTT. Amino acid sequence: CASSQLTSGGSGELFF.

This clone was observed once. The V gene is TRBV28, the J gene TRBJ1-6; D perhaps matches TRBD1 (5 bases). The CDR3 extends over 15 amino acids. Germline V gene sequence: CDR1 MDHEN, CDR2 SYDVKM. Trimming took off 10 bases at V and 9 bases at J, with 22 bases between the two ends. CDR3 loop: CATMRDSLESSPLHF. CDR3 nucleotides: TGTGCCACCATGAGGGACTCCCTCGAAAGTTCACCCCTCCACTTT.